One T cell receptor (beta chain) is described in this entry. Its antigen is undetermined. CDR3 size: 14 residues. From germline, CDR1 is SEHNR and CDR2 FQNEAQ (reference sequence). Trimming removed 5 bases from V and 2 bases from J, with 13 bases in between. This sample was taken from a study of blood T cells in healthy people across ages. Study summary: There was about one barcoded beta molecule captured by template switching per two T cells.

The authors ran a second PCR of about 6 to 11 cycles using a sample-barcoded 5' primer and a J-beta primer mix. TCRdb processed the 5' RACE reads anew with MiXCR; each CDR3 protein has one entry. The sample has approximately 880,000 distinct CDR3 sequences, around 48% seen once. Overall study results and limits: Per-million-T-cell TCR beta diversity fell roughly linearly with age.

This clonotype originated in a man aged 25-40 years in good health. The sequenced material came from blood. J is TRBJ2-7 and V is TRBV7-9, with a weak D call TRBD2 (6 bases). For the CDR3, the DNA is TGTGCCAGCAGCAAAGCTGGGGGGACCTACGAGCAGTACTTC. Its translation: CASSKAGGTYEQYF.